This entry describes one T cell receptor beta chain. Its specificity is not known. The run depth of the assay was deep. The table came from immunoSEQ multiplex PCR; TCRdb's copy has only in-frame clones and leaves some out. The table shows fewer than 1.4 million clones, with 78% occurring only once. The data stem from a study of shared clonotypes between healthy human individuals. About the study: Used for every donor were three CD4 naive, three CD4 memory, two CD8 naive and one CD8 memory plate. Study-wide points: For naive CD4 cells, around 5.1% of clonotypes were shared across a few donors.

A split of CD4+ cells into CD45RA+ naive and CD45RA-negative memory subsets was performed. There are 11 residues in the CDR3. Germline V lookup: CDR1 SEHNR, CDR2 FQNEAQ (reference sequence). The germline V and J ends were trimmed by 6 bases and 14 bases, with 14 bases remaining between them. The receptor was isolated from a man aged 18 to 30 in good health. Some clones in this sample may be carry-over from other donors' samples. The sample taken for sequencing was memory CD4+ T cells from PBMCs. Subset: CD45RA-negative fraction. The rearrangement links TRBV7-9 to TRBJ2-1; D perhaps matches TRBD1 (5 bases). In nucleotides, the CDR3 is TGTGCCAGCAGAGAAAGGGGTGTAGAGTTCTTC. It encodes CASRERGVEFF.